Sequencing of this T cell receptor (beta chain) was carried out in a study of Ad26.COV2.S vaccination and SARS-CoV-2 variants. Looking at the study overall: Doses of Ad26.COV2.S were injected into muscle once or twice, 56 days apart. Overall study results and limits: Vaccine recipients posted higher spike-specific TCR breadth than their placebo counterparts. Substantial breadth in spike-specific CD8+ and CD4+ T cell responses was reportedly seen after vaccination.

The CDR3 runs 17 residues. In germline, CDR1 is LGHDT, CDR2 YNNKEL (reference sequence). Between the trimmed V and J ends, which lost 4 bases and 2 bases, there was a span of 19 bases. This clone was detected a few times. Its specificity is unknown. Generated by immunoSEQ multiplex PCR, the TCRdb table keeps only in-frame clones and is missing some. In the table there are a few hundred thousand clones, almost 90% of which are singletons. Treatment in this sample: around 19 received Ad26.COV2.S at low or high dose, single or two shots; 5 received placebo; per-sample allocation not given. Sampling was done on day 63 after the first vaccine or placebo injection.

The TCR sequence derives from a person between 18 and 59 years old who received the Ad26.COV2.S COVID-19 vaccine or a placebo. The V call is TRBV3-1 (or the pseudogene TRBV3-2), the J call TRBJ2-3, with D tentatively TRBD1 or TRBD2 (6 bases each). The specimen was peripheral blood, collected in a trial of Ad26.COV2.S vaccine versus placebo. CDR3 in amino acids: CASSPDWGATATDTQYF. For the CDR3, the DNA is TGTGCCAGCAGCCCTGATTGGGGGGCTACCGCCACAGATACGCAGTATTTT.